The T cell receptor beta chain described here comes from a study of sequential checkpoint blockade in melanoma. Study-wide context: First-line arms were nivolumab then ipilimumab, or the reverse, randomized 1:1.

Assay used: immunoSEQ multiplex PCR; TCRdb lists only in-frame clones, some missing. The sample carries fewer than 20,000 clones, roughly 72% recorded once. There are 15 residues in the CDR3. The ends were cut back, 10 bases at V and 2 bases at J, with 20 bases in the middle. Per the germline V gene, CDR1 is ENHRY and CDR2 is SYGVKD. Treatment specified: randomized to nivolumab then ipilimumab (arm A) or the reverse (arm B). Live CD3+CD8+ CD19− CD56− cells were sorted from PBMCs. The sequence derives from a human donor with melanoma. The input for sequencing was CD8+ T cells sorted from blood (inferred from file names), taken from a patient given nivolumab and ipilimumab in sequence. The chain carries TRBV10-3 and TRBJ1-1; a weak D match, TRBD1 (6 bases). CDR3 DNA sequence: TGTGCCACCTCGCCGAACAGGGACTATAACACTGAAGCTTTCTTT. Protein sequence: CATSPNRDYNTEAFF.